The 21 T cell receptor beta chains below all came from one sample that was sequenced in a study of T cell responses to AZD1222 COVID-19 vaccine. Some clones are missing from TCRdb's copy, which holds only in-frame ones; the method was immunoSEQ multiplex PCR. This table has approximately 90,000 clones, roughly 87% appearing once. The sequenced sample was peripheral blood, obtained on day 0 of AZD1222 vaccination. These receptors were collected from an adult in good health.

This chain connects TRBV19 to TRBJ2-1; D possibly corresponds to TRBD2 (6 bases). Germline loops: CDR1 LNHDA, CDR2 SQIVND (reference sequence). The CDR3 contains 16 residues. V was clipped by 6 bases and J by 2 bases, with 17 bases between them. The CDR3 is CASSQTGTGAYNEQFF. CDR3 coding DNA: TGTGCCAGTAGCCAGACCGGGACTGGGGCCTACAATGAGCAGTTCTTC.

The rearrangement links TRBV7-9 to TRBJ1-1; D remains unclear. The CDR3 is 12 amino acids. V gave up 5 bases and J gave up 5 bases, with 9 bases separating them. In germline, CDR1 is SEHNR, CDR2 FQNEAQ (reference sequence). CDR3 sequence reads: CASSNAGTEAFF. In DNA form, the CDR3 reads TGTGCCAGCAGCAATGCCGGGACTGAAGCTTTCTTT.

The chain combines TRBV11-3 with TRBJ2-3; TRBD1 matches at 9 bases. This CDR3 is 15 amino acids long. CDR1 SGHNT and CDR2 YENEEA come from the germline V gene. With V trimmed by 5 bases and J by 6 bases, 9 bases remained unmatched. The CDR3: CASSRGQGGIDTQYF. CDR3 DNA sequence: TGTGCCAGCAGCCGGGGACAGGGTGGGATCGATACGCAGTATTTT.

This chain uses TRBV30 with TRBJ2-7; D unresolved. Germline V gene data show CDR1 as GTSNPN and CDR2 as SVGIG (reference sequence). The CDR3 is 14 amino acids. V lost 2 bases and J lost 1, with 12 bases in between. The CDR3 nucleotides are TGTGCCTGGAGTTCGGGTAGCTGGTCCTACGAGCAGTACTTC. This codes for CAWSSGSWSYEQYF. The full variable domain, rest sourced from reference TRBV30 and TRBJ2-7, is SQTIHQWPATLVQPVGSPLSLECTVEGTSNPNLYWYRQAAGRGLQLLFYSVGIGQISSEVPQNLSASRPQDRQFILSSKKLLLSDSGFYLCAWSSGSWSYEQYFGPGTRLTVT.

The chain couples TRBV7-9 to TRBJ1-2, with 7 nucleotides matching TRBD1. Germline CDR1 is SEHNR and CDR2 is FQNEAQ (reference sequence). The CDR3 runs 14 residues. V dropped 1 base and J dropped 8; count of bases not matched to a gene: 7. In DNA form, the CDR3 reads TGTGCCAGCAGCTTAGGACAGGGCATACGAGGCTACACCTTC. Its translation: CASSLGQGIRGYTF.

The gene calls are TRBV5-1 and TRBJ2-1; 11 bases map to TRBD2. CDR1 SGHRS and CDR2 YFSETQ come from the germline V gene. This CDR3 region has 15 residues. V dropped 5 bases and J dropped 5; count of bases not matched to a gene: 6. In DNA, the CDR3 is TGCGCCAGCAGAATAGCGGGAGGGGTCCACAATGAGCAGTTCTTC. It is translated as CASRIAGGVHNEQFF.

The CDR3 is CASSSPRGGIGELFF. CDR3 sequence (DNA): TGTGCCAGTAGTTCCCCCCGAGGGGGCATCGGGGAGCTGTTTTTT. The rearrangement links TRBV19 to TRBJ2-2, with 7 bases aligning to TRBD1. V lost 5 bases to trimming and J lost 7 bases; unmatched junction nucleotides: 10. Germline V gives CDR1 LNHDA, CDR2 SQIVND (reference sequence). The CDR3 totals 15 residues.

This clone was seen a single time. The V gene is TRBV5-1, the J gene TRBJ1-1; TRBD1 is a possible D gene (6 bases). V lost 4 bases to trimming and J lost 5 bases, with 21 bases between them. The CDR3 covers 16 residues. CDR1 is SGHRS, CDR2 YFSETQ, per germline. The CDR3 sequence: CASSPMQQGLGTEAFF. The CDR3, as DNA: TGCGCCAGCAGCCCGATGCAACAGGGCCTAGGGACTGAAGCTTTCTTT.

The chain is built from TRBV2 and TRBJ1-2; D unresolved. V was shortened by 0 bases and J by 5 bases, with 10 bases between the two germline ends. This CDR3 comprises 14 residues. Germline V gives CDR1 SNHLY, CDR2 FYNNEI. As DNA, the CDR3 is TGTGCCAGCAGTGAAGCGAGGGTGGGATATGGCTACACCTTC. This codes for CASSEARVGYGYTF. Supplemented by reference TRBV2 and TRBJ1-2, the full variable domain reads EPEVTQTPSHQVTQMGQEVILRCVPISNHLYFYWYRQILGQKVEFLVSFYNNEISEKSEIFDDQFSVERPDGSNFTLKIRSTKLEDSAMYFCASSEARVGYGYTFGSGTRLTVV.

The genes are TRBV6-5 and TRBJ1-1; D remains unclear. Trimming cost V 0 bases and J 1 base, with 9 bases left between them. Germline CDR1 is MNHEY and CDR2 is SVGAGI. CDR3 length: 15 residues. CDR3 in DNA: TGTGCCAGCAGTTACTCATCGGCGGCGAACACTGAAGCTTTCTTT. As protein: CASSYSSAANTEAFF.

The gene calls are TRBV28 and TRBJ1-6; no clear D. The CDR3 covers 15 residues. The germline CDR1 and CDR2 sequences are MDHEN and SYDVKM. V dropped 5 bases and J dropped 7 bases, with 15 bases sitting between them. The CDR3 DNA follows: TGTGCCAGCAGTACGACTCTCTTGGGGAATTCACCCCTCCACTTT. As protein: CASSTTLLGNSPLHF.

The CDR3 DNA reads as TGTGCCAGCAGCTTGGGGACAGGGAGACACTACGAGCAGTACTTC. Translated: CASSLGTGRHYEQYF. The J gene is TRBJ2-7, the V gene TRBV5-5, with 8 bases lining up with TRBD1. V dropped 0 bases and J dropped 3; count of bases not matched to a gene: 5. The CDR3 totals 15 residues. Looked up from germline, CDR1 is SGHKS and CDR2 is YYEKEE (reference sequence).

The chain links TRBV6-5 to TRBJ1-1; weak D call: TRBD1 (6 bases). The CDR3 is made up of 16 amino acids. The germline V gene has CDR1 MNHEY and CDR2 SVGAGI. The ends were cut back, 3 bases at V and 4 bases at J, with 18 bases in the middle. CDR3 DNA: TGTGCCAGCAGTTATTTTTCGGGGAGGGGGTCCACTGAAGCTTTCTTT. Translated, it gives CASSYFSGRGSTEAFF.

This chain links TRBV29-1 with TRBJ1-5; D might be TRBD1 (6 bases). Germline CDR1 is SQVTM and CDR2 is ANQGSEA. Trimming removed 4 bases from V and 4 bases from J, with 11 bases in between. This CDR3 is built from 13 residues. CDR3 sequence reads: CSVGGQRNQPQHF. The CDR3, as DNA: TGCAGCGTTGGTGGACAGAGGAATCAGCCCCAGCATTTT.

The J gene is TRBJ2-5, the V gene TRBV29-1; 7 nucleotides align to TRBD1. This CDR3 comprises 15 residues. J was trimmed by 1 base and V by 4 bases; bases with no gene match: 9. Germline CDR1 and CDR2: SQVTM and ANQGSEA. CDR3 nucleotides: TGCAGCGTTGCTTTTTTTTGGGACAGCCAAGAGACCCAGTACTTC. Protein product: CSVAFFWDSQETQYF.

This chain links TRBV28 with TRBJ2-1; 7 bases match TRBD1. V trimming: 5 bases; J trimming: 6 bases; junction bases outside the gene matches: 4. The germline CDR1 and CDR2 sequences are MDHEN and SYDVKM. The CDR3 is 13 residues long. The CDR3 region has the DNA TGTGCCAGCAGTCCAACAGGGGTCAATGAGCAGTTCTTC. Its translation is CASSPTGVNEQFF.

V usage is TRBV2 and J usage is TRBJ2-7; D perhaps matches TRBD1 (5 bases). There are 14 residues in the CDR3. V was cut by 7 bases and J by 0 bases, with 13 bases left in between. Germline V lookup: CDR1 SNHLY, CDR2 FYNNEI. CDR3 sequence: CASKIGQSSYEQYF. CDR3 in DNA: TGTGCCAGCAAGATCGGACAAAGCTCCTACGAGCAGTACTTC.

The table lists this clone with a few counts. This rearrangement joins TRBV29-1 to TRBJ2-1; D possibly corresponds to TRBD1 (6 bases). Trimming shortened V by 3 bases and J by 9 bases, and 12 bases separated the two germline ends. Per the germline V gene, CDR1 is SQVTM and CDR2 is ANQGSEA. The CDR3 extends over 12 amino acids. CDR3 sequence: CSVDRGVSEQFF. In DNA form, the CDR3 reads TGCAGCGTTGACAGGGGAGTGAGTGAGCAGTTCTTC.

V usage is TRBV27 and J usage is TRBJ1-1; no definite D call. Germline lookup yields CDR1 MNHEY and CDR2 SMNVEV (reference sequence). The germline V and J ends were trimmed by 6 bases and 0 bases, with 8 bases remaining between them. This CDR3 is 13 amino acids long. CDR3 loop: CASRSTLNTEAFF. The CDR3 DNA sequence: TGTGCCAGCAGGTCCACCTTGAACACTGAAGCTTTCTTT.

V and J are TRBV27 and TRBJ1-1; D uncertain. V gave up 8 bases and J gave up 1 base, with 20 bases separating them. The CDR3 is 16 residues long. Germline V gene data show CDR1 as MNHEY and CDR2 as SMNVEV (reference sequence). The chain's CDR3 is CASPPGYLGENTEAFF. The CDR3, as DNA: TGTGCCAGCCCTCCGGGTTATTTGGGAGAGAACACTGAAGCTTTCTTT.

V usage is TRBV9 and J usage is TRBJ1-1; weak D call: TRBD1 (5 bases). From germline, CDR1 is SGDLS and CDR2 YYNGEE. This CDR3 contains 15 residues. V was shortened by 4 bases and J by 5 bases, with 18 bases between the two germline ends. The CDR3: CASSPEGRGRTEAFF. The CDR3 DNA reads TGTGCCAGCAGCCCAGAGGGGAGGGGCCGGACTGAAGCTTTCTTT.